The clone carrying this T cell receptor (beta chain) was recorded at least ten times. Its target is not known. Germline V lookup: CDR1 LNHDA, CDR2 SQIVND (reference sequence). CDR3 length: 15 residues. V lost 2 bases and J 8 bases, leaving 13 bases between the germline ends. The data originate from a study of breast tumors, draining lymph nodes, adjacent tissues. The study, taken as a whole, reports: Tumors had less TCR diversity than lymph nodes, more than nontumor tissue.

The lymph nodes were axillary draining lymph nodes from breast cancer patients. TCRdb analysed the multiplex PCR reads with MiXCR anew, one entry per CDR3 protein. Altogether approximately 90,000 distinct CDR3 sequences are present, more than 25% being singletons, with the ten largest covering roughly 8.1%. This rearrangement joins TRBV19 to TRBJ1-6; D is ambiguous. The sequencing input was axillary lymph node tissue. The TCR comes from a female donor with breast cancer. Some clones in this sample may be carry-over from other donors' samples. CDR3 amino acids: CASSIQNQADSPLHF. The CDR3 nucleotides are TGTGCCAGTAGTATACAGAACCAGGCTGATTCACCCCTCCACTTT. Full variable domain (remainder filled in from reference TRBV19 and TRBJ1-6): DGGITQSPKYLFRKEGQNVTLSCEQNLNHDAMYWYRQDPGQGLRLIYYSQIVNDFQKGDIAEGYSVSREKKESFPLTVTSAQKNPTAFYLCASSIQNQADSPLHFGNGTRLTVT.